The entry that follows covers one TCR beta chain sequence. Original handling: Reference gene primer amplification gave estimated nucleated cell counts. The table came from immunoSEQ multiplex PCR; TCRdb's copy has only in-frame clones and leaves some out. V and J calls and clone size come straight from that table; D and trimming were deduced from the DNA. Here the sample spans 40,000 or so clones, 85% being singletons. The data stem from a study of blood T cell repertoires in COVID-19. Turning to the study itself: Samples representing acute and convalescent COVID-19 were sourced from the United States, Italy and Spain. T cells, B-cell-depleted T cells, or PBMCs provided the cDNA or gDNA that served as material.

The CDR3 length is 13 residues. V gave up 4 bases and J gave up 2 bases, with 9 bases separating them. The chain joins TRBV12-3 or TRBV12-4 to TRBJ2-7; tentative D call: TRBD1 (5 bases). Material: peripheral blood. This TCR came from a human donor in a cohort sampled during active COVID-19. The CDR3 loop reads CASSSGFPYEQYF. CDR3 coding DNA: TGTGCCAGCAGTTCAGGGTTCCCCTACGAGCAGTACTTC.